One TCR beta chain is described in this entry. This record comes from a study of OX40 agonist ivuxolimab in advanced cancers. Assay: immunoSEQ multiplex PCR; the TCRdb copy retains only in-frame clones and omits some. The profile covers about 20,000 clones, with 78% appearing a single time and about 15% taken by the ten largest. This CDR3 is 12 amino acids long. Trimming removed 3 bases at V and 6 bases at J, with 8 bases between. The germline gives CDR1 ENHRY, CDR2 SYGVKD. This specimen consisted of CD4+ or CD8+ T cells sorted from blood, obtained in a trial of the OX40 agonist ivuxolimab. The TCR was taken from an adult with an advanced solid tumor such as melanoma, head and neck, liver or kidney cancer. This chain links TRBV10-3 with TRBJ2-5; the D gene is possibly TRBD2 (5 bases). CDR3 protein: CAISDRGQTQYF. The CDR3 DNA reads TGTGCCATCAGTGACCGGGGTCAGACCCAGTACTTC.